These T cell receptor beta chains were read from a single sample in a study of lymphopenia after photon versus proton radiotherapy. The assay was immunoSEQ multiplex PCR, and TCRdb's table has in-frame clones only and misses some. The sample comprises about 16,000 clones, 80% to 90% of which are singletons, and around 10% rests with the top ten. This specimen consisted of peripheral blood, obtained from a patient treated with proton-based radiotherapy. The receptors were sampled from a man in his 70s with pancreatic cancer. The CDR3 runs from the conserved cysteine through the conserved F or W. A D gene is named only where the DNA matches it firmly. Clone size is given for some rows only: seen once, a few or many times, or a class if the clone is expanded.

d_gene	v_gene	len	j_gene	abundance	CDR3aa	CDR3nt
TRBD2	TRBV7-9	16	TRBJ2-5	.	CASSLGASGGAQTQYF	TGTGCCAGCAGCTTAGGGGCTAGCGGGGGGGCCCAGACCCAGTACTTC
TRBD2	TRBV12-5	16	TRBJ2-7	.	CASGLTSSGRRYEQYF	TGTGCTAGTGGTTTGACTTCTAGCGGGAGGCGGTACGAGCAGTACTTC
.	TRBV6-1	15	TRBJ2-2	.	CASSENSLNTGELFF	TGTGCCAGCAGTGAAAATTCTCTGAACACCGGGGAGCTGTTTTTT
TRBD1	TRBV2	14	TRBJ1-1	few	CASSVQGGNTEAFF	TGTGCCAGCAGTGTGCAGGGGGGGAACACTGAAGCTTTCTTT
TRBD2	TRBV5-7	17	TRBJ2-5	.	CASSLGGLAEAYETQYF	TGTGCCAGCAGCTTGGGTGGACTAGCGGAGGCCTACGAGACCCAGTACTTC
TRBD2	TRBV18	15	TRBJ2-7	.	CASSPPSGSSYEQYF	TGTGCCAGCTCACCGCCTAGCGGGAGCTCCTACGAGCAGTACTTC
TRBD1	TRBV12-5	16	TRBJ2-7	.	CASGRPPGQGNYEQYF	TGTGCTAGTGGCCGCCCCCCGGGACAGGGCAACTACGAGCAGTACTTC
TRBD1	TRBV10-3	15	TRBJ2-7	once	CAISEDPTGTYEQYF	TGTGCCATCAGTGAGGACCCGACAGGGACCTACGAGCAGTACTTC
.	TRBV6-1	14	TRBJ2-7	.	CASSAGLLSYEQYF	TGTGCCAGCAGTGCGGGACTTCTTTCCTACGAGCAGTACTTC
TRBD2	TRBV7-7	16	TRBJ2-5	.	CASSTNLAGAGETQYF	TGTGCCAGCAGCACAAACTTAGCGGGAGCGGGTGAGACCCAGTACTTC
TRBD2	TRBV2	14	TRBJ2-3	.	CASRLVAGVDTQYF	TGTGCCAGCAGATTAGTGGCGGGGGTAGATACGCAGTATTTT
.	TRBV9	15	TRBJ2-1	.	CASSVEAGGGNEQFF	TGTGCCAGCAGCGTAGAGGCAGGGGGAGGGAATGAGCAGTTCTTC
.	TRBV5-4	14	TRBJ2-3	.	CASSSPGTTDTQYF	TGTGCCAGCAGCTCGCCCGGGACGACAGATACGCAGTATTTT
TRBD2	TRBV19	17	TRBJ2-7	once	CASSIQASGSGAYEQYF	TGTGCCAGTAGTATACAAGCTAGCGGGAGTGGAGCCTACGAGCAGTACTTC
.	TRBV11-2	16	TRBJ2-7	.	CASSLDPGQGNYEQYF	TGTGCCAGCAGCTTAGATCCGGGTCAGGGTAACTACGAGCAGTACTTC
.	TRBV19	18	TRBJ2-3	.	CASSIDRFAGTSTDTQYF	TGTGCCAGTAGTATCGATAGATTTGCGGGAACTAGCACAGATACGCAGTATTTT